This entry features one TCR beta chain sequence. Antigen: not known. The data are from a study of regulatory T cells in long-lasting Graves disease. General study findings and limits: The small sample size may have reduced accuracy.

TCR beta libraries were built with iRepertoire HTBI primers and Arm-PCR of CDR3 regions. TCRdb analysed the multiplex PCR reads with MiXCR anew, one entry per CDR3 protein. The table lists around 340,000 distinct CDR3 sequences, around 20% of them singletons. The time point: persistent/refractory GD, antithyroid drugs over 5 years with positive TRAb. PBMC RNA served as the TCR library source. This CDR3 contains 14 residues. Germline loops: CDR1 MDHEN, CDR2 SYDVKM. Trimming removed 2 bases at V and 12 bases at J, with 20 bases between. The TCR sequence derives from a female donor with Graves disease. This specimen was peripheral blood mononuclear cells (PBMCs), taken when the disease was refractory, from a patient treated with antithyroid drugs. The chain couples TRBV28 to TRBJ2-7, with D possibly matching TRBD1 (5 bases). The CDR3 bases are TGTGCCAGCAGTTTAGTGGCAGGGCCCTACGATCGGTACTTC. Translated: CASSLVAGPYDRYF.